The sequence of this TCR beta chain was determined in a study of T cells in Graves' hyperthyroidism and ophthalmopathy. Patients aged 18 to 65 had newly diagnosed hyperthyroidism lasting under 2 months. Fresh peripheral blood, 10 ml, yielded the PBMCs. The investigators amplified TCR beta CDR3 regions from RNA transcripts. With the HTBI primer set, the TCR CDR3 went through a first round of RT-PCR. TCRdb redid the calling of the multiplex PCR reads with MiXCR, one entry per CDR3 protein. The table shows about 300,000 distinct CDR3 sequences, with roughly 13% occurring only once. This clonotype came up a few times. The CDR3 contains 17 residues. Trimming at V came to 4 bases and at J to 3 bases, leaving 9 bases not matched to a gene. CDR1 and CDR2 (germline): SGHTA, FQGTGA.

The V and J genes are TRBV7-3 and TRBJ2-3, with 11 nucleotides matching TRBD2. The TCR originated in a woman aged 25 to 39 with Graves' hyperthyroidism that later progressed to Graves' ophthalmopathy. Sequenced material: blood. This chain's CDR3 is CASSSVLAGGGTDTQYF. The DNA for the CDR3 is TGTGCCAGCAGCTCGGTTTTAGCGGGAGGGGGGACAGATACGCAGTATTTT.